This T cell receptor beta chain was documented in a study of blood T cell repertoires in COVID-19. Study details: There were acute and convalescent COVID-19 samples, and they came from the United States, Italy and Spain. The analysed material was cDNA or gDNA that came from T cells, B-cell-depleted T cells, or PBMCs.

This clone showed up just a few times. V shed 1 base and J shed 6 bases, with 16 bases lying between them. The CDR3 contains 16 residues. Germline values: CDR1 SEHNR, CDR2 FQNEAQ (reference sequence). As handled by the study authors: Nucleated cell number was recorded as an estimate derived from reference gene primer amplification. The protocol was immunoSEQ multiplex PCR, while the TCRdb copy is restricted to in-frame clones and leaves out a portion. For V, J and clone size, that table is used; D and trimming come from the DNA. The sample yields about 48,000 clones, 82% seen once. The sample comprised peripheral blood. This chain uses TRBV7-9 with TRBJ2-1; tentative D call: TRBD2 (5 bases). The source is a man in his forties with acute or convalescent COVID-19. The CDR3 DNA reads as TGTGCCAGCAGCTTAGGGGTGGGGAGCCCCCCCAATGAGCAGTTCTTC. It is translated as CASSLGVGSPPNEQFF. The entire variable domain, with the rest obtained from reference TRBV7-9 and TRBJ2-1, is as follows: DTGVSQNPRHKITKRGQNVTFRCDPISEHNRLYWYRQTLGQGPEFLTYFQNEAQLEKSRLLSDRFSAERPKGSFSTLEIQRTEQGDSAMYLCASSLGVGSPPNEQFFGPGTRLTVL.